This T cell receptor (beta chain) came from a study of molecular identifiers for immune sequencing clone quantification. As for the study in general: In replicates, RNA from around 20,000 or 100,000 naive CD8 cells was divided five ways and four parts were sequenced. Study results and caveats: Clones exceeding 20 RNA copies carried over 99% of effector molecules but under 1% of naive-cell molecules. Clone sizes that are highly expanded could be underestimated when identical TCR molecules share a barcode.

TCRdb re-derived calls from the PCR reads in MiXCR, one entry per CDR3 protein. The repertoire holds 600,000 to 650,000 distinct CDR3 sequences, about 20% seen once, with 0.85% to 0.9% in the top ten. This clonotype was counted at least ten times. Its matching antigen is unknown. One junction end disagrees with the germline gene, perhaps due to a read error. This CDR3 comprises 14 residues. The sequenced material came from naive CD8+ T cells from blood, with Jurkat cell RNA spiked in. As for subset: FACS-sorted CD8+CD4-CCR7+CD45RA+ naive T cells. The origin of this receptor is a human donor in good health. Some libraries in this study had Jurkat cell RNA spiked in. The chain links TRBV12-3 or TRBV12-4 to TRBJ2-3; 8 bases are shared with TRBD2. The CDR3 DNA reads TGTGCCAGCAGCTTAGCGGGAAGCACAGATACGCAGTATTTT. It yields the protein CASSLAGSTDTQYF.